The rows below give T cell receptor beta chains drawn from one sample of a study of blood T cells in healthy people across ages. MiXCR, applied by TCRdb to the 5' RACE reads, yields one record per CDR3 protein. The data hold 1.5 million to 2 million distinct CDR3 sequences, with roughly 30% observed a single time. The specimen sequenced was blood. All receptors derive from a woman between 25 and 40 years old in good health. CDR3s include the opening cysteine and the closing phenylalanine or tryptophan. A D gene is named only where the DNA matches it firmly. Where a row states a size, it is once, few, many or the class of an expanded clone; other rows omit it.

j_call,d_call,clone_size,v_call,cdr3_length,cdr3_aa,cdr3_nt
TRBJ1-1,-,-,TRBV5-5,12,CASSANRVQAFF,TGTGCCAGCAGCGCGAATCGAGTGCAGGCTTTCTTT
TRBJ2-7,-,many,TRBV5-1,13,CASSLPENYEQYF,TGCGCCAGCAGCTTGCCAGAAAACTACGAGCAGTACTTC
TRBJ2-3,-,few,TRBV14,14,CASSQGLTPDTQYF,TGTGCCAGCAGCCAAGGACTAACGCCAGATACGCAGTATTTT
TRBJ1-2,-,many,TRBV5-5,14,CASSPQTDNYGYTF,TGTGCCAGCAGCCCGCAGACGGATAACTATGGCTACACCTTC
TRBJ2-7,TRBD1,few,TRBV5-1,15,CASSALQGVEHEQYF,TGCGCCAGCAGCGCACTACAGGGGGTTGAGCACGAGCAGTACTTC
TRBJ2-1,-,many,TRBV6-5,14,CASSYQGLYNEQFF,TGTGCCAGCAGTTACCAGGGGCTCTACAATGAGCAGTTCTTC
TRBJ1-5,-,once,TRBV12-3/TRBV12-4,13,CASSDLSNQPQHF,TGTGCCAGCAGCGACCTTAGCAATCAGCCCCAGCATTTT
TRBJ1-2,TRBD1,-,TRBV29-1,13,CSVEVRGGSGYTF,TGCAGCGTTGAGGTTAGAGGGGGCAGCGGCTACACCTTC
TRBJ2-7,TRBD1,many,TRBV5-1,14,CASSPQGYDYEQYF,TGCGCCAGCAGCCCACAGGGGTACGACTACGAGCAGTACTTC
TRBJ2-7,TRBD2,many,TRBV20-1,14,CSAKGLAASYEQYF,TGCAGTGCTAAGGGACTAGCGGCGTCCTACGAGCAGTACTTC
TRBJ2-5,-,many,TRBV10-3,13,CAISPGTQETQYF,TGTGCCATCAGTCCGGGTACTCAAGAGACCCAGTACTTC
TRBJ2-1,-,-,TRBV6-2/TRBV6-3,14,CASSLWRSGDEQFF,TGTGCCAGCAGCCTCTGGAGGAGCGGCGATGAGCAGTTCTTC
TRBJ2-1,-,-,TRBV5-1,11,CASMRSGEQFF,TGCGCCAGCATGCGGTCGGGTGAGCAGTTCTTC
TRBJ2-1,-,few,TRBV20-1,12,CSARGGAMEQFF,TGCAGTGCTAGGGGGGGGGCGATGGAGCAGTTCTTC
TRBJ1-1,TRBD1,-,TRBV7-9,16,CASSPNRGLGYTEAFF,TGTGCCAGCAGCCCAAACAGGGGCCTTGGGTACACTGAAGCTTTCTTT
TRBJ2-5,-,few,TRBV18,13,CASTPSRQETRYF,TGTGCCAGCACACCGTCGCGACAAGAGACCCGGTACTTC
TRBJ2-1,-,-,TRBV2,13,CTSSADLGDEQFF,TGTACCAGCAGTGCGGACTTGGGGGATGAGCAGTTCTTC
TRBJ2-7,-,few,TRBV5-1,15,CACSLGGQLSYEQYF,TGCGCCTGCAGCTTGGGTGGGCAGCTCTCCTACGAGCAGTACTTC
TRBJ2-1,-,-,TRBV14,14,CASSQLGMSNEQFF,TGTGCCAGCAGCCAACTGGGGATGAGCAATGAGCAGTTCTTC
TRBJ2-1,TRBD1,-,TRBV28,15,CASMGEGTGSNEQFF,TGTGCCAGCATGGGGGAGGGGACAGGGAGCAATGAGCAGTTCTTC
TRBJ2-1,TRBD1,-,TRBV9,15,CASSADRAGYNEQFF,TGTGCCAGCAGCGCAGACAGGGCCGGGTACAATGAGCAGTTCTTC
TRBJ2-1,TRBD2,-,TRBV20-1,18,CSANLAGGRTDSYNEQFF,TGCAGTGCTAACCTAGCGGGAGGCCGCACCGATTCCTACAATGAGCAGTTCTTC
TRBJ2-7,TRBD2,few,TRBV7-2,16,CASSLAGVAGPYEQYF,TGTGCCAGCAGCTTAGCGGGGGTAGCGGGACCCTACGAGCAGTACTTC
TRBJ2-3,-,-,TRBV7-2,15,CATSLDGGSTDTQYF,TGTGCCACCAGCTTAGACGGGGGCAGCACAGATACGCAGTATTTT
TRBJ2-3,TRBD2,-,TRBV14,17,CASSQDILAGFTDTQYF,TGTGCCAGCAGCCAAGATATACTAGCGGGATTCACAGATACGCAGTATTTT
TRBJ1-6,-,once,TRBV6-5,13,CASSLRIQFPLHF,TGTGCCAGCAGTCTTAGGATACAGTTTCCCCTCCACTTT
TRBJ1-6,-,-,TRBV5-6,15,CASSLLDTVNSPLHF,TGTGCCAGCAGCTTGCTCGACACAGTAAATTCACCCCTCCACTTT
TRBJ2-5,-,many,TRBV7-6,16,CASSLLAGAVQETQYF,TGTGCCAGCAGCTTATTGGCAGGGGCCGTCCAAGAGACCCAGTACTTC
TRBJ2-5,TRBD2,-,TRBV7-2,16,CASSARLAGGTETQYF,TGTGCCAGCAGCGCCCGACTAGCGGGGGGTACAGAGACCCAGTACTTC
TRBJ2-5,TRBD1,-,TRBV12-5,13,CASGPGQRETQYF,TGTGCTAGTGGTCCGGGACAGAGGGAGACCCAGTACTTC
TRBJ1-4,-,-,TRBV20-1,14,CSAPGEGFDEKLFF,TGCAGTGCCCCCGGGGAGGGATTTGACGAAAAACTGTTTTTT
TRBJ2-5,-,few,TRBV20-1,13,CSASLGSQETQYF,TGCAGTGCTAGTCTAGGGAGCCAAGAGACCCAGTACTTC
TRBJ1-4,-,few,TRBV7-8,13,CASSLSVVEKLFF,TGTGCCAGCAGCTTAAGTGTGGTTGAAAAACTGTTTTTT
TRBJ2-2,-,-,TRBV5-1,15,CASSFPAQNTGELFF,TGCGCCAGCAGCTTCCCGGCACAGAACACCGGGGAGCTGTTTTTT
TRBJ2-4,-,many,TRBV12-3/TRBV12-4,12,CASSQSLDIQYF,TGTGCCAGCAGCCAGAGTTTGGACATTCAGTACTTC
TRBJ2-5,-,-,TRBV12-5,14,CASGSTSREQTQYF,TGTGCTAGTGGTTCCACCTCTAGGGAACAGACCCAGTACTTC
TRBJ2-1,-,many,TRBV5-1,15,CASSLIVGIYDEQFF,TGCGCCAGCAGCTTAATTGTCGGGATTTATGATGAGCAGTTCTTC
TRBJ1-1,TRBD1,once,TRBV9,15,CASSSATGPGTEAFF,TGTGCCAGCAGCAGTGCGACAGGGCCGGGGACTGAAGCTTTCTTT
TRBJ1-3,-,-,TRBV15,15,CATSQTGISGNTIYF,TGTGCCACCAGCCAAACAGGAATTTCTGGAAACACCATATATTTT
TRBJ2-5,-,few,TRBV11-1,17,CASSLGQLKYFQETQYF,TGTGCCAGCAGCCTAGGACAGCTAAAATACTTCCAAGAGACCCAGTACTTC
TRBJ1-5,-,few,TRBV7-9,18,CASSLIGEGQPSNQPQHF,TGTGCCAGCAGCTTAATCGGGGAGGGACAACCTAGCAATCAGCCCCAGCATTTT
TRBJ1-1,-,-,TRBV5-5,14,CASSSASRNTEAFF,TGTGCCAGCAGCAGCGCGAGTAGGAACACTGAAGCTTTCTTT
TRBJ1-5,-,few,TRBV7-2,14,CASSLPGVNQPQHF,TGTGCCAGCAGCCTCCCGGGAGTTAATCAGCCCCAGCATTTT
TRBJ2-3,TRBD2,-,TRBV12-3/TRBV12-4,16,CASNLIGGLHTDTQYF,TGTGCCAGCAATCTGATCGGGGGGTTACACACAGATACGCAGTATTTT
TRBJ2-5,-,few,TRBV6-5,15,CTSSKEGLIQETQYF,TGTACCAGCAGCAAAGAGGGTCTGATCCAAGAGACCCAGTACTTC
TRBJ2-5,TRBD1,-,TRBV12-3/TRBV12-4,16,CASSLVQTQGAETQYF,TGTGCCAGCAGTTTAGTTCAAACACAGGGGGCTGAGACCCAGTACTTC
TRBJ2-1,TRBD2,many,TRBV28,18,CASSLGLAGTISYNEQFF,TGTGCCAGCAGTTTGGGACTAGCGGGGACGATATCCTACAATGAGCAGTTCTTC
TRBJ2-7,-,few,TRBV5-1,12,CASRGVFYEQYF,TGCGCCAGCAGGGGGGTCTTCTACGAGCAGTACTTC
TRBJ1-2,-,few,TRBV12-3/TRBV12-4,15,CASSLEPGSNYGYTF,TGTGCCAGCAGTTTAGAACCGGGCTCAAACTATGGCTACACCTTC
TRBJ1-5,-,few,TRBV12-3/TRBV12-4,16,CASSNQQGGREQPQHF,TGTGCCAGCAGTAACCAGCAGGGTGGGCGAGAGCAGCCCCAGCATTTT